One and the same sample provided the 24 T cell receptor beta chains below, sequenced in a study of blood T cell repertoires in COVID-19. Some clones are missing from TCRdb's copy, which holds only in-frame ones; the method was immunoSEQ multiplex PCR. This sample has tens of thousands of clones, with approximately 90% found just once. Sequencing was carried out using peripheral blood. The source is a man between 65 and 79 years old with active COVID-19.

The gene calls are TRBV28 and TRBJ2-7, with 14 bases fitting TRBD2. The J segment lost 5 bases and the V segment lost 4 bases, leaving 4 bases of the junction unmatched. Germline CDR1 reads MDHEN; CDR2 reads SYDVKM. This CDR3 contains 15 residues. The CDR3 DNA reads TGTGCCAGCAGTTCGGGACTAGCGGGAGAGGACGAGCAGTACTTC. It yields the protein CASSSGLAGEDEQYF. The variable domain in full, completed from reference TRBV28 and TRBJ2-7, reads DVKVTQSSRYLVKRTGEKVFLECVQDMDHENMFWYRQDPGLGLRLIYFSYDVKMKEKGDIPEGYSVSREKKERFSLILESASTNQTSMYLCASSSGLAGEDEQYFGPGTRLTVT.

The chain links TRBV3-1 (or the pseudogene TRBV3-2) to TRBJ2-3, with a possible D match to TRBD2 (6 bases). The germline V gene encodes CDR1 LGHDT and CDR2 YNNKEL (reference sequence). Trimming removed 0 bases at V and 3 bases at J, with 13 bases between. CDR3 length: 16 residues. The CDR3 nucleotides read TGTGCCAGCAGCCAAGATCTGCTAGCGAGAACAGATACGCAGTATTTT. This sequence encodes CASSQDLLARTDTQYF.

V is TRBV30 and J is TRBJ1-2; perhaps TRBD1 as D (5 bases). The V end was cut by 0 bases, the J end by 6 bases, with 17 bases between. This CDR3 comprises 15 residues. Per germline, CDR1 GTSNPN and CDR2 SVGIG (reference sequence). The CDR3 sequence: CAWSVRGGLRDGYTF. For the CDR3, the DNA is TGTGCCTGGAGTGTCCGTGGGGGGTTGAGAGATGGCTACACCTTC. Full variable domain (missing parts from reference TRBV30 and TRBJ1-2): SQTIHQWPATLVQPVGSPLSLECTVEGTSNPNLYWYRQAAGRGLQLLFYSVGIGQISSEVPQNLSASRPQDRQFILSSKKLLLSDSGFYLCAWSVRGGLRDGYTFGSGTRLTVV.

V is TRBV6-2 or TRBV6-3 and J is TRBJ1-1; D may be TRBD1 (6 bases). Germline CDR1 MNHEY, CDR2 SVGEGT. V was clipped by 5 bases and J by 9 bases, with 13 bases between them. This CDR3 contains 12 residues. The CDR3 is CASSTGQLKAFF. The CDR3 nucleotides read TGTGCCAGCAGTACTGGACAGCTTAAAGCTTTCTTT.

This chain links TRBV7-9 with TRBJ2-1, with TRBD1 identical over 10 bases. Trimming removed 5 bases from V and 14 bases from J; junction bases left unmatched: 3. The V gene's germline CDR1 is SEHNR and CDR2 FQNEAQ (reference sequence). The CDR3 consists of 11 residues. The CDR3 nucleotides are TGTGCCAGCAGCCGCGGGACAGGGGAGTTCTTC. Protein sequence: CASSRGTGEFF.

V is TRBV19 and J is TRBJ1-5, with 9 bases that match TRBD1. The CDR3 is 15 residues long. The V segment lost 5 bases and the J segment 6 bases; nucleotides outside the gene matches: 8. Germline CDR1 and CDR2: LNHDA and SQIVND (reference sequence). DNA for the CDR3: TGTGCCAGTAGTGGAACAGGGGGCTGGGGTCAGCCCCAGCATTTT. Translation gives CASSGTGGWGQPQHF.

The chain carries TRBV16 and TRBJ2-1; 12 nucleotides line up with TRBD2. Germline assignment: CDR1 KGHSY and CDR2 FQNENV. The junction had 6 bases not matched to a gene; V was cut back by 7 bases and J by 5 bases. The CDR3 totals 15 residues. The CDR3 nucleotides read TGTGCCAGCACCCTAGCGGGGGGGCCCGACAATGAGCAGTTCTTC. Amino acids: CASTLAGGPDNEQFF.

V usage is TRBV28 and J usage is TRBJ1-5, with TRBD1 as a possible D gene (6 bases). The CDR3 spans 14 residues. Looked up from germline, CDR1 is MDHEN and CDR2 is SYDVKM. With 6 bases removed from V and 2 bases from J, the gap between germline ends came to 11 bases. The CDR3 sequence: CASRTGGGNQPQHF. The CDR3 nucleotides are TGTGCCAGCAGGACAGGTGGGGGCAATCAGCCCCAGCATTTT.

The J gene is TRBJ2-3, the V gene TRBV12-5; 12 nucleotides agree with TRBD2. The V gene end was trimmed by 6 bases and the J gene end by 6 bases; junction bases not matched to a gene: 16. Per the germline V gene, CDR1 is LGHNT and CDR2 is FRNRAP. The CDR3 consists of 18 residues. The CDR3 region is CASGRGLAGGPRKDTQYF. CDR3 in DNA: TGTGCTAGTGGCCGGGGGCTAGCGGGAGGGCCTAGGAAGGATACGCAGTATTTT.

This chain joins TRBV24-1 and TRBJ2-1, with D tentatively TRBD1 (5 bases). The CDR3 length is 16 residues. CDR1 and CDR2 (germline): KGHDR, SFDVKD. With 3 bases removed from V and 3 bases from J, the gap between germline ends came to 14 bases. Here the CDR3 reads CATSDIPGIHYNEQFF. In DNA form, the CDR3 reads TGTGCCACCAGTGATATTCCAGGGATTCACTACAATGAGCAGTTCTTC.

The chain has TRBV14 and TRBJ1-3; no reliable D call. This CDR3 is built from 18 residues. Trimming took off 0 bases at V and 5 bases at J, with 20 bases between the two ends. Germline V CDR1 and CDR2: SGHDN, FVKESK. For the CDR3, the DNA is TGTGCCAGCAGCCAAGACGGGATTTGGGGAATAAATCGAAACACCATATATTTT. It is translated as CASSQDGIWGINRNTIYF. Full variable domain (rest looked up from reference TRBV14 and TRBJ1-3): EAGVTQFPSHSVIEKGQTVTLRCDPISGHDNLYWYRRVMGKEIKFLLHFVKESKQDESGMPNNRFLAERTGGTYSTLKVQPAELEDSGVYFCASSQDGIWGINRNTIYFGEGSWLTVV.

This chain connects TRBV23-1 to TRBJ1-3; D possibly corresponds to TRBD1 (5 bases). TRBV23-1 has ORF status, its function being uncertain. CDR3 length: 15 amino acids. V was pared by 4 bases and J by 0 bases, with 10 bases between. CDR3 DNA: TGCGCCAGCAGTCCCATCGGGGGCTCTGGAAACACCATATATTTT. Protein: CASSPIGGSGNTIYF.

The J gene is TRBJ2-1, the V gene TRBV21-1; the D call in the table, TRBD1, was not verified against the DNA. TRBV21-1 is annotated as a pseudogene. The length of the CDR3 is 14 residues. The CDR3 DNA sequence: TGTGCCAGCAGCAATTTGTCAGGGGTCAATGAGCAGTTCTTC. This codes for CASSNLSGVNEQFF.

The chain has TRBV5-4 and TRBJ2-1; 13 bases agree with TRBD2. J gave up 2 bases and V 7 bases, and 0 bases lay outside the gene matches. CDR3 length: 14 residues. Germline CDR1 SGHNT, CDR2 YYREEE (reference sequence). Written as DNA, the CDR3 is TGTGCCAGCGGGACTAGCGGGGCCTACAATGAGCAGTTCTTC. Encoded protein: CASGTSGAYNEQFF.

This clone was recorded a few times. The chain is built from TRBV30 and TRBJ1-3, with D hard to call. Deletions cut 2 bases from V and 2 bases from J, with 16 bases between. This CDR3 comprises 16 residues. Per germline, CDR1 GTSNPN and CDR2 SVGIG (reference sequence). The CDR3 DNA follows: TGTGCCTGGAGTTATACAGCTTTCCACGCTGGAAACACCATATATTTT. The encoded protein is CAWSYTAFHAGNTIYF.

The V and J genes are TRBV7-3 and TRBJ1-1; the D gene is possibly TRBD1 (5 bases). The germline V gene encodes CDR1 SGHTA and CDR2 FQGTGA. Trimming took off 5 bases at V and 11 bases at J, with 21 bases between the two ends. The CDR3 contains 14 residues. In nucleotides, the CDR3 is TGTGCCAGCAGCGTGGCGGGGCCGGGCTCCCGGGCTTTCTTT. This sequence encodes CASSVAGPGSRAFF.

Worth noting for this clone: A junction end diverges from the germline sequence, so it may reflect a read error. Distinct nucleotide sequences in the sample also encode this CDR3. The rearrangement uses TRBV12-3 or TRBV12-4 and TRBJ1-2; D remains ambiguous. This CDR3 contains 13 residues. CDR3: CASSTDLNYGYTF. Written as DNA, the CDR3 is TGCGCCAGCAGTACAGATCTTAACTATGGCTACACCTTC.

CDR3 sequence reads: CASSFSGGAYNEQFF. DNA for the CDR3: TGTGCCAGCAGCTTTAGCGGGGGGGCCTACAATGAGCAGTTCTTC. The chain uses TRBV7-2 and TRBJ2-1, with 11 bases lining up with TRBD2. CDR3 length: 15 residues. J was trimmed by 2 bases and V by 3 bases; bases with no gene match: 0. Germline V gene sequence: CDR1 SGHTA, CDR2 FQGNSA.

J is TRBJ1-4 and V is TRBV30, with 7 nucleotides matching TRBD1. V shed 5 bases, J shed 8 bases, and the junction held 8 bases outside the gene matches. The CDR3 sequence is 13 residues long. Germline CDR1 is GTSNPN and CDR2 is SVGIG (reference sequence). In nucleotides, the CDR3 is TGTGCCTGGGGGAGACAGGGTGGGGAAAAACTGTTTTTT. Amino acid sequence: CAWGRQGGEKLFF.

The rearrangement joins TRBV5-6 to TRBJ2-2, with 8 bases that match TRBD1. V gave up 5 bases and J gave up 4 bases; unmatched junction bases: 4. From germline, CDR1 is SGHDT and CDR2 YYEEEE. CDR3 size: 14 residues. The CDR3 sequence is CASRGTGGTGELFF. Here the CDR3 DNA reads TGTGCCAGCAGGGGAACAGGGGGCACCGGGGAGCTGTTTTTT. Full variable domain (missing parts from reference TRBV5-6 and TRBJ2-2): DAGVTQSPTHLIKTRGQQVTLRCSPKSGHDTVSWYQQALGQGPQFIFQYYEEEERQRGNFPDRFSGHQFPNYSSELNVNALLLGDSALYLCASRGTGGTGELFFGEGSRLTVL.

This clone was observed a handful of times. This chain uses TRBV11-2 with TRBJ2-7; TRBD1 aligns across 11 bases. V trimming: 6 bases; J trimming: 6 bases; junction bases outside the gene matches: 10. Germline CDR1 reads SGHAT; CDR2 reads FQNNGV. The CDR3 covers 15 residues. The CDR3 DNA is TGTGCCAGCAGACGAACGACCGGGACAGGGGGCGAGCAGTACTTC. It yields the protein CASRRTTGTGGEQYF.

This clone was detected once. The DNA of the CDR3 is TGTGCCAGCAGTTTTAGCTCGATACATCCCCAGCATTTT. It is translated as CASSFSSIHPQHF. This chain links TRBV28 with TRBJ1-5; the D is unclear. CDR3 length: 13 amino acids. CDR1 is MDHEN and CDR2 is SYDVKM in the germline V gene. The V and J ends lost 3 bases and 10 bases respectively, with 13 bases between them.

The gene calls are TRBV14 and TRBJ1-1, with D hard to call. This CDR3 contains 13 residues. Germline V gives CDR1 SGHDN, CDR2 FVKESK. The ends were cut back, 2 bases at V and 0 bases at J, with 4 bases in the middle. DNA of the CDR3: TGTGCCAGCAGCCAACAGATGAACACTGAAGCTTTCTTT. It specifies CASSQQMNTEAFF.

This clone has a single count. J is TRBJ2-5 and V is TRBV5-1, with TRBD2 matching over 7 bases. V trimming: 2 bases; J trimming: 3 bases; junction bases outside the gene matches: 4. Germline lookup yields CDR1 SGHRS and CDR2 YFSETQ. The CDR3 is 14 amino acids. The CDR3 is CASSFRGGEETQYF. The DNA for the CDR3 is TGCGCCAGCAGCTTTCGGGGAGGGGAAGAGACCCAGTACTTC.